This T cell receptor (beta chain) was captured by sequencing in a study of blood T cell repertoires in COVID-19. CDR3 size: 17 residues. Trimming cost V 4 bases and J 5 bases; bases outside gene matches: 8. Germline loops: CDR1 SGHTA, CDR2 FQGNSA. Assay: immunoSEQ multiplex PCR; the TCRdb copy retains only in-frame clones and omits some. The repertoire holds about 200,000 clones, with roughly 90% as singletons. Sequencing was carried out using peripheral blood. This clonotype originated in a woman aged 45-60 years with acute or convalescent COVID-19. The gene calls are TRBV7-2 and TRBJ2-5; TRBD2 matches at 15 bases. The CDR3 region has the DNA TGTGCCAGCAGCTCCGGGCCGGGGACTAGCGGGAGGGAGACCCAGTACTTC. This translates into CASSSGPGTSGRETQYF.